This TCR beta chain was captured by sequencing in a study of siplizumab effects on memory and regulatory T cells. Whole-study findings and limits: Contribution to the alloresponse seemed major for naive T cells, which also seemed more diverse than memory cells. The study did not confirm that proliferating Tregs from siplizumab cultures were suppressive. The alloreactive clones that mapped to unstimulated subsets made up only a minor fraction.

Trimming stripped 4 bases from V and 5 bases from J, with 15 bases between. This CDR3 comprises 14 residues. Germline loops: CDR1 SGHKS, CDR2 YYEKEE (reference sequence). The table came from immunoSEQ multiplex PCR; TCRdb's copy has only in-frame clones and leaves some out. The data contain 60,000 to 65,000 clones, 65% to 80% of them singletons. In regard to this clone: The antigen is not known.

The sample was memory CD4+ T cells sorted from blood. This clonotype originated in a human donor in good health. V is TRBV5-5 and J is TRBJ2-5; D ambiguous. CDR3 protein: CASSTELWLETQYF. The CDR3 DNA is TGTGCCAGCAGCACAGAACTTTGGTTGGAGACCCAGTACTTC.